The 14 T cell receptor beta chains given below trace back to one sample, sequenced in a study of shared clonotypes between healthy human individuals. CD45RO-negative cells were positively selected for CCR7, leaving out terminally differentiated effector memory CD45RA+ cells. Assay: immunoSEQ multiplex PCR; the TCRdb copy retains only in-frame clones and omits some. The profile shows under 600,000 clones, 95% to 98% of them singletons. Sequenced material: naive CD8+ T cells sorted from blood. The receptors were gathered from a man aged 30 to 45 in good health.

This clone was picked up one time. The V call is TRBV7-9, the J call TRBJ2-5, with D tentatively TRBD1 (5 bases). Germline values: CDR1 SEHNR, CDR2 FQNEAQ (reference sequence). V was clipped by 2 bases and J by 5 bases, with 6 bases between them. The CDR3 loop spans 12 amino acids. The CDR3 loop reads CASSLKGETQYF. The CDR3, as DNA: TGTGCCAGCAGCTTAAAGGGGGAGACCCAGTACTTC.

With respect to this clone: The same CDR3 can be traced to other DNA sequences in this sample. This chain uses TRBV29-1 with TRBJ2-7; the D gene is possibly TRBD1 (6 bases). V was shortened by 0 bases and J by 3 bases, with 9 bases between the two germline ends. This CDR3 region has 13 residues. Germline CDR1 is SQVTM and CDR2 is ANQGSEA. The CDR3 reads CSVEDSDSYEQYF. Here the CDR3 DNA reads TGCAGCGTTGAAGATTCGGACAGCTACGAGCAGTACTTC.

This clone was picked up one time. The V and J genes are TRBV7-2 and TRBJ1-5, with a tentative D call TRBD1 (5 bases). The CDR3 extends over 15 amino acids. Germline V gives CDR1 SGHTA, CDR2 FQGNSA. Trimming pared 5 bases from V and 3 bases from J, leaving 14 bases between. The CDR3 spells CASSEQGFNNQPQHF. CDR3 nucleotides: TGTGCCAGCAGCGAGCAGGGTTTTAACAATCAGCCCCAGCATTTT.

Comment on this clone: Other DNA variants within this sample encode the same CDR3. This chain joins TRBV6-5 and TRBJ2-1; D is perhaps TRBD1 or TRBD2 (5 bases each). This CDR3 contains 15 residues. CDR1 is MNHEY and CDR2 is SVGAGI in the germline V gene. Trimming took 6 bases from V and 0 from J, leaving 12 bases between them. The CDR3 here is CASSPGSGSYNEQFF. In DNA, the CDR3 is TGTGCCAGCAGCCCAGGGAGCGGCTCCTACAATGAGCAGTTCTTC.

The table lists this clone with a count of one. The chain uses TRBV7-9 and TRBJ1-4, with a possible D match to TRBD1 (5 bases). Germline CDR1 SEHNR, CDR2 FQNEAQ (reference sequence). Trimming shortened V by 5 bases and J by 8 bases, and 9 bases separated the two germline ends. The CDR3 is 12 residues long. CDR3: CASSLGVEKLFF. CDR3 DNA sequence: TGTGCCAGCAGCCTGGGGGTGGAAAAACTGTTTTTT. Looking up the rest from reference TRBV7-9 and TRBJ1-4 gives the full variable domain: DTGVSQNPRHKITKRGQNVTFRCDPISEHNRLYWYRQTLGQGPEFLTYFQNEAQLEKSRLLSDRFSAERPKGSFSTLEIQRTEQGDSAMYLCASSLGVEKLFFGSGTQLSVL.

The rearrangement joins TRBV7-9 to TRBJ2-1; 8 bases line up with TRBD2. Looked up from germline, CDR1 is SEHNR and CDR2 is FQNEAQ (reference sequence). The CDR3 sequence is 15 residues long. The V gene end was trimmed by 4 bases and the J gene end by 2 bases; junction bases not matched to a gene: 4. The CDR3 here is CASSSLGRAYNEQFF. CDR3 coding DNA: TGTGCCAGCAGCTCACTCGGGAGGGCCTACAATGAGCAGTTCTTC. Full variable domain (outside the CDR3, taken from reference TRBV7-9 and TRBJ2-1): DTGVSQNPRHKITKRGQNVTFRCDPISEHNRLYWYRQTLGQGPEFLTYFQNEAQLEKSRLLSDRFSAERPKGSFSTLEIQRTEQGDSAMYLCASSSLGRAYNEQFFGPGTRLTVL.

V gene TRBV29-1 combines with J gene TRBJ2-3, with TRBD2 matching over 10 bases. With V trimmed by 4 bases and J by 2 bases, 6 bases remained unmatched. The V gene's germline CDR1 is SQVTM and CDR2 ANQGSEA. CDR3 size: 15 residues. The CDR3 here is CSVALAGGATDTQYF. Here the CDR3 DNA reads TGCAGCGTTGCCTTAGCGGGAGGAGCCACAGATACGCAGTATTTT.

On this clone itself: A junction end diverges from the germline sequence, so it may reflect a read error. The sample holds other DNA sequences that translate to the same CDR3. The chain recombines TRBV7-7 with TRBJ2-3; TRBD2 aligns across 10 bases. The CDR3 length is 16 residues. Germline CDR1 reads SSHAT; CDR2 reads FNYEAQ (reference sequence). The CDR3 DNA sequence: TGTGCTAGCAGCTTAGGAGCGGGAGGGCCCACAGATACGCAGTATTTT. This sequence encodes CASSLGAGGPTDTQYF.

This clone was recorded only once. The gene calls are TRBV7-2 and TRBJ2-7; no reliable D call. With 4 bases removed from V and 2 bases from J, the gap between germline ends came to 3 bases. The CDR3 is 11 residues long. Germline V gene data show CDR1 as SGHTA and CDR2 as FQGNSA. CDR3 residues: CASSYTYEQYF. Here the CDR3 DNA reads TGTGCCAGCAGCTACACCTACGAGCAGTACTTC.

The CDR3 reads CASSPKGQHNFPGELFF. The CDR3 bases are TGTGCCAGCAGCCCGAAGGGACAACACAACTTCCCCGGGGAGCTGTTTTTT. V and J are TRBV7-3 and TRBJ2-2; tentatively, D is TRBD1 (6 bases). Germline V CDR1 and CDR2: SGHTA, FQGTGA. The CDR3 extends over 17 amino acids. Deletions cut 5 bases from V and 6 bases from J, with 22 bases between.

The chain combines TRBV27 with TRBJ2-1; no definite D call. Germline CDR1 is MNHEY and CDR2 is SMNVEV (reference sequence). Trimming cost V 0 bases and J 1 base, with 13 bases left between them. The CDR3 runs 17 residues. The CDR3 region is CASSLSGRSLSYNEQFF. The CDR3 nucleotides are TGTGCCAGCAGTTTATCCGGGCGGAGTTTATCCTACAATGAGCAGTTCTTC.

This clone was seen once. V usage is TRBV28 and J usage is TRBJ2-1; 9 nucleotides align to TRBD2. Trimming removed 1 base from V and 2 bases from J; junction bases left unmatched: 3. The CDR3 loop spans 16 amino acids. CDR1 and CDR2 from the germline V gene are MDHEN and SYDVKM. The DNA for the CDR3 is TGTGCCAGCAGTTTATTTCCTAGCGGGACCTACAATGAGCAGTTCTTC. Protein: CASSLFPSGTYNEQFF.

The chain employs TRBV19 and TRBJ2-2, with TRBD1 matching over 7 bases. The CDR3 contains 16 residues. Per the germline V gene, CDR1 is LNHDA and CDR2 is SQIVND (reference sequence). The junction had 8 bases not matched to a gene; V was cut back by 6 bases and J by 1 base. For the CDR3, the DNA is TGTGCCAGTAGCCTCTCTGGGACAGAGAACACCGGGGAGCTGTTTTTT. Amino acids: CASSLSGTENTGELFF.

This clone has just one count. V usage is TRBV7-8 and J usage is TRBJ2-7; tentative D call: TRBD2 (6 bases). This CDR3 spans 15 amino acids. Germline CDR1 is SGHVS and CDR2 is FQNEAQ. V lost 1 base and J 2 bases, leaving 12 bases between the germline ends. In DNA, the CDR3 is TGTGCCAGCAGCTTAGGAGTAGCGGATACCTACGAGCAGTACTTC. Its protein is CASSLGVADTYEQYF.